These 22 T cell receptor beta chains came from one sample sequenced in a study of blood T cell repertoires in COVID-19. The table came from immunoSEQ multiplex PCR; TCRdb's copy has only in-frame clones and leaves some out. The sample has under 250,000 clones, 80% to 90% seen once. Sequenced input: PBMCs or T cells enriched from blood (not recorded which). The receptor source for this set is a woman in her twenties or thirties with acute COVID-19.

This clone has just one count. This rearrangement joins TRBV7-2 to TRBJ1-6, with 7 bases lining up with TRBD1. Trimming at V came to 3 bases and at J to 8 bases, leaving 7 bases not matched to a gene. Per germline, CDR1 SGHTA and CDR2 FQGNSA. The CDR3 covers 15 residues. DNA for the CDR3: TGTGCCAGCAGCTTGGAGGGAACAGGGGATTCACCCCTCCACTTT. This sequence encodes CASSLEGTGDSPLHF.

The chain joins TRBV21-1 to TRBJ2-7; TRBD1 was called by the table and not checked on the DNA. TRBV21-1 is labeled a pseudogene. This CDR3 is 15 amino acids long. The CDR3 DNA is TGTGCCAGCAGAGAGGACAGGGGGCCCTCCTACGAGCAGTACTTC. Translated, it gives CASREDRGPSYEQYF.

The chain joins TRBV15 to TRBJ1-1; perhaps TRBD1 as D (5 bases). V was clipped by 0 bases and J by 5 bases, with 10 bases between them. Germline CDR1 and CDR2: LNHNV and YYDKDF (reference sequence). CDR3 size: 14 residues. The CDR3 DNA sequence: TGTGCCACCAGCAGAGATGTGCGGGGGACTGAAGCTTTCTTT. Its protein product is CATSRDVRGTEAFF.

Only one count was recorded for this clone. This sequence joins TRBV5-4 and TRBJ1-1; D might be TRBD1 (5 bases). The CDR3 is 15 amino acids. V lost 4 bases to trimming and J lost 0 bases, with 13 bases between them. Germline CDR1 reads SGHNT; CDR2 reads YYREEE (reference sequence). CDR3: CASSPAGLLNTEAFF. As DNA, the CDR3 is TGTGCCAGCAGCCCAGCGGGACTCCTGAACACTGAAGCTTTCTTT.

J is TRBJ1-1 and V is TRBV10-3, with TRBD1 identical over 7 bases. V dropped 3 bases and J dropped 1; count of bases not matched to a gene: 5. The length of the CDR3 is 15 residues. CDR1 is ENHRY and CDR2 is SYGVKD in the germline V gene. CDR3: CAISEPGTANTEAFF. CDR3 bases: TGTGCCATCAGTGAACCCGGGACAGCGAACACTGAAGCTTTCTTT.

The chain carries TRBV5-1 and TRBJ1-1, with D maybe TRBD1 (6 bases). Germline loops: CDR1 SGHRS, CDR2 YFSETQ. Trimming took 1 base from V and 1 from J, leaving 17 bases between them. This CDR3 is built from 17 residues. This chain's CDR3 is CASSLRTDRPWNTEAFF. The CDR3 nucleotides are TGCGCCAGCAGCTTGAGAACGGACAGACCTTGGAACACTGAAGCTTTCTTT.

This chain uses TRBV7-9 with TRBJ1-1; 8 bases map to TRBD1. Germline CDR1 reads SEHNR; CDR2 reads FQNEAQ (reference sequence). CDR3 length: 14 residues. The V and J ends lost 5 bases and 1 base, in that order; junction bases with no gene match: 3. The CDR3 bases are TGTGCCAGCAGCCGCGGACAGGGGAACACTGAAGCTTTCTTT. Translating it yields CASSRGQGNTEAFF.

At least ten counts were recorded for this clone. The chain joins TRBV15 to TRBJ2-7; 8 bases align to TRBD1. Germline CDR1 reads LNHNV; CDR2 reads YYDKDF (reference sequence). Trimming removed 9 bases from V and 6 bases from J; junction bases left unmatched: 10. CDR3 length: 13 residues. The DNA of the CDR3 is TGTGCCACGGAACGGGACAGGTCTGGCGAGCAGTACTTC. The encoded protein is CATERDRSGEQYF.

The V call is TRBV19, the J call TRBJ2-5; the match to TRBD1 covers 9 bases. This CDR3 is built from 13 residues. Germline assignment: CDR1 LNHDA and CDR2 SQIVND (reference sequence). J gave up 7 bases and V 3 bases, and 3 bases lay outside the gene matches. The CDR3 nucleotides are TGTGCCAGTAGTATGGGACAGGGAGGGACCCAGTACTTC. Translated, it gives CASSMGQGGTQYF.

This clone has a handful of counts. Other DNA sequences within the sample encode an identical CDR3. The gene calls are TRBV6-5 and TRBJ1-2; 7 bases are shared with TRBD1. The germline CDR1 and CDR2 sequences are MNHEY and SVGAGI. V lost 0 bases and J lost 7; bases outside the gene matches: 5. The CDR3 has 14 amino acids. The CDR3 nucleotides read TGTGCCAGCAGTTACTCGACAGGGTTGGGTGGCTACACCTTC. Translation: CASSYSTGLGGYTF.

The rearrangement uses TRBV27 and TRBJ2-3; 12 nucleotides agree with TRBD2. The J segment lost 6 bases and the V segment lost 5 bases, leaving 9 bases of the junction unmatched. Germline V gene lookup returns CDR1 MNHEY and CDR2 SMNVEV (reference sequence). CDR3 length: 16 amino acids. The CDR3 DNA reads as TGTGCCAGCAGTCAGACTAGCGGGGGACCAACGGATACGCAGTATTTT. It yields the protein CASSQTSGGPTDTQYF.

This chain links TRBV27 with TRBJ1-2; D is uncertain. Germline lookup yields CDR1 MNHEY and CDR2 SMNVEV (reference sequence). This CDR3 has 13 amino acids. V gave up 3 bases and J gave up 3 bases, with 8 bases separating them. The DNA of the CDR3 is TGTGCCAGCAGTTTTGGGCCCTACTATGGCTACACCTTC. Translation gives CASSFGPYYGYTF.

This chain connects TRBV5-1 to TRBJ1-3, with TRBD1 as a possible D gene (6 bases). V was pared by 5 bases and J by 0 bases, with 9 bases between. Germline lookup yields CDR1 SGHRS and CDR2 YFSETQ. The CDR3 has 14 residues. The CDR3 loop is CASRGHSSGNTIYF. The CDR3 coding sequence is TGCGCCAGCAGGGGACACAGCTCTGGAAACACCATATATTTT.

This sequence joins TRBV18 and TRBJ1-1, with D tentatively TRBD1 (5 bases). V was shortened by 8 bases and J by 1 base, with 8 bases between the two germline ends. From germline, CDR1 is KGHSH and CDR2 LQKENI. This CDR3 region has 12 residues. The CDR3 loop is CASTQGNTEAFF. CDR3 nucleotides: TGTGCCAGCACCCAGGGGAACACTGAAGCTTTCTTT.

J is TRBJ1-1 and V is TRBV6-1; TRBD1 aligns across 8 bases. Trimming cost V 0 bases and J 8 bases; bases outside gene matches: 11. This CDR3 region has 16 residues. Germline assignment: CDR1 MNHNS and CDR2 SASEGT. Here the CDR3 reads CASSEALHQGAPEAFF. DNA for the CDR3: TGTGCCAGCAGTGAAGCGCTTCATCAGGGGGCACCCGAAGCTTTCTTT.

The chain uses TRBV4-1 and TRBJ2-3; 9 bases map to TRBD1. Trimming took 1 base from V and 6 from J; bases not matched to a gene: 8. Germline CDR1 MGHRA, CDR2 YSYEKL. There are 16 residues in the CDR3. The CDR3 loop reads CASSQVPQGAADTQYF. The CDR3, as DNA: TGCGCCAGCAGCCAAGTTCCACAGGGGGCAGCGGATACGCAGTATTTT.

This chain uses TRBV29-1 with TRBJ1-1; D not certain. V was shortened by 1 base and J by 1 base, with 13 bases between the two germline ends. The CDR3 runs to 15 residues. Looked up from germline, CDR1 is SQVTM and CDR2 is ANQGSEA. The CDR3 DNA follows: TGCAGCGTTGAAGCCCCCAGGAGGTCGAACACTGAAGCTTTCTTT. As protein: CSVEAPRRSNTEAFF.

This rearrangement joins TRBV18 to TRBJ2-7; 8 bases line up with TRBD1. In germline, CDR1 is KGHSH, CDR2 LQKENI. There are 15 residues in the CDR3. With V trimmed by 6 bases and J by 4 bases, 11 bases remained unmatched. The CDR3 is CASSLSPGGLYEQYF. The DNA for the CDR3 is TGTGCCAGCTCTCTCTCTCCAGGGGGCTTGTACGAGCAGTACTTC.

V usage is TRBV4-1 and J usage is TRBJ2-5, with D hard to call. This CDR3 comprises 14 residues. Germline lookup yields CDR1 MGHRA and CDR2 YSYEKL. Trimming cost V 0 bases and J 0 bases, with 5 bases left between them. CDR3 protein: CASSQDYNQETQYF. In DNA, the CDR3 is TGCGCCAGCAGCCAAGACTATAACCAAGAGACCCAGTACTTC.

CDR3 sequence (DNA): TGCGCCAGCAGCTTACAGGACACTGAAGCTTTCTTT. It is translated as CASSLQDTEAFF. The V and J genes are TRBV5-1 and TRBJ1-1; weak D call: TRBD1 (5 bases). With 2 bases removed from V and 3 bases from J, the gap between germline ends came to 5 bases. This CDR3 comprises 12 residues. Germline CDR1 is SGHRS and CDR2 is YFSETQ.

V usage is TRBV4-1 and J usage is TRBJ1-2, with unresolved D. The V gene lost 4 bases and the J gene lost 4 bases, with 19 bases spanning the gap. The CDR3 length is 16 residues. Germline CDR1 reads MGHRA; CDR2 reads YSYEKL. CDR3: CASSLQRDQRGYGYTF. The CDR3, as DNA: TGCGCCAGCAGCCTCCAAAGAGATCAACGGGGCTATGGCTACACCTTC.

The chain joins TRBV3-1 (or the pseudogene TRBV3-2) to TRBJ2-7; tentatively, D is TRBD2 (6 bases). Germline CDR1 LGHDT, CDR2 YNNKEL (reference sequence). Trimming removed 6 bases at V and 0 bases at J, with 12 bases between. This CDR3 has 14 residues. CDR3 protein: CASSSGGSSYEQYF. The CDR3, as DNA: TGTGCCAGCAGTTCCGGGGGAAGCTCCTACGAGCAGTACTTC.